What follows is one TCR beta chain and its context. These data originate in a study of blood T cell repertoires in COVID-19. As for the study in general: The study drew acute and convalescent COVID-19 samples from the United States, Italy and Spain. PBMCs, B-cell-depleted T cells, or T cells were the source of the cDNA or gDNA that made up the material.

Produced via immunoSEQ multiplex PCR; TCRdb's table is partial and in-frame only. The sample contains 330,000 or so clones, roughly 90% of which appear only once. The V gene's germline CDR1 is MDHEN and CDR2 SYDVKM. Trimming shortened V by 4 bases and J by 8 bases, and 14 bases separated the two germline ends. This CDR3 comprises 13 residues. Cohorts were based on clinical histories the participants reported. Cohort 3 recovery required two negative PCRs, clearance, or symptom resolution. The chain couples TRBV28 to TRBJ1-1; possible D gene TRBD1, 6 bases. This receptor was taken from a woman in her thirties who had recovered from COVID-19. The sample taken for sequencing was PBMCs or T cells enriched from blood (not recorded which). CDR3 loop: CASSYRASSEAFF. CDR3 coding DNA: TGTGCCAGCAGTTACAGGGCCTCATCCGAAGCTTTCTTT.